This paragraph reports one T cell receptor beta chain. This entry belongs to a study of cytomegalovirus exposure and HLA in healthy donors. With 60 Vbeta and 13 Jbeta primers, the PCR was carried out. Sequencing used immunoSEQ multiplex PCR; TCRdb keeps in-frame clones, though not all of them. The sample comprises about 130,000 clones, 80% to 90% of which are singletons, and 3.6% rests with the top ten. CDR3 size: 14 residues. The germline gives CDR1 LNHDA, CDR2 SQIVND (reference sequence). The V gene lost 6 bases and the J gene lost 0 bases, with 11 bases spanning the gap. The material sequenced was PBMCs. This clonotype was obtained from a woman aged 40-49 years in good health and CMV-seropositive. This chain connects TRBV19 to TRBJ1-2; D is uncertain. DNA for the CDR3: TGTGCCAGTAGCCCGGGAGGGACTAACTATGGCTACACCTTC. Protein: CASSPGGTNYGYTF. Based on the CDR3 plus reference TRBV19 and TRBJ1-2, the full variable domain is DGGITQSPKYLFRKEGQNVTLSCEQNLNHDAMYWYRQDPGQGLRLIYYSQIVNDFQKGDIAEGYSVSREKKESFPLTVTSAQKNPTAFYLCASSPGGTNYGYTFGSGTRLTVV.